The source of this T cell receptor (beta chain) is a study of blood T cells in healthy people across ages (dated by TCRdb to about 2015). With respect to the entire study: In model experiments, roughly one uniquely barcoded TCR beta cDNA molecule per two T cells was captured by template switching. The study measured age-related changes in TCR beta repertoire diversity using deep sequencing normalized with unique cDNA molecular identifiers. The donors were split into four age groups: young (average about 16 years), middle-aged (about 40), aged (more than 60) and long-lived (under 85). For two donors (one aged 18 to 29 and one aged 80 or older), the study analyzed two additional independent replicas of 1 million unique cDNA reads from the same blood draw.

This clonotype appeared a few times. The antigen it recognizes is unknown. Base qualities are not recorded, but no much larger clone differs from it by a single base. Libraries came from 5' RACE. TCRdb shows the sequencer as Illumina HiSeq 2500. A second PCR of about 6 to 11 cycles was performed with a sample-barcoded 5' primer and a J-beta primer mix. Each TCR beta cDNA molecule received a unique molecular identifier from a template-switch 5' adaptor carrying 12 random nucleotides. Each sample yielded at least 2.5 million CDR3-containing paired-end reads. The Mint cDNA synthesis kit, primed by a TRBC-specific oligonucleotide, was used to synthesize first-strand cDNA from all RNA. All cDNA was treated with uracil-DNA glycosylase and then went through a first 18-cycle PCR with the universal primers M1SS and BC2_uni_R. In the paper's pipeline: For normalization, 1 million high-quality reads, each with a distinct molecular identifier, were randomly selected from each sample. Reads with shared molecular identifiers were discarded instead of being binned into consensus sequences. MiTCR, with a Q25 quality threshold and the strictest error-elimination algorithm, was used for CDR3 identification, clonotype clustering and error correction. A nonparametric unseen species model with Euler transformation was used to estimate lower-bound total TCR beta diversity. TCRdb took the public reads, trimmed them with fastp at Q25, ran MiXCR for clone calling and kept in-frame beta chains. Every entry covers one CDR3 protein and lists the most common genes and DNA from its rows. The V and J calls here are based on TCRdb, not the publication. For this sample there are over 450,000 distinct CDR3 sequences; 24% appear just once. Roughly 9% of the sample goes to the ten largest clones.

Reading from cysteine to phenylalanine, the CDR3 counts 15 amino acids. Only the CDR3 portion is preserved as DNA: 45 bases, with reading frame beginning at the first base. As encoded in the germline V gene, CDR1 is SGHTA while CDR2 is FQGNSA. Relative to germline, V is missing 5 bases and J is missing 7 bases, with 7 bases of the junction outside any gene match. Results and caveats for the whole study, not just this receptor: As age increased, observed TCR beta diversity per million T cells dropped in a roughly linear way, and a significant reduction was already evident by age about 40. Bulk unsorted PBMC profiling prevented conclusive comparison of naive and antigen-experienced compartments. Donor CMV infection status was unknown, potentially confounding age-related changes in expanded clonotypes. Compared with the aged group, more naive CD4+ T cells, fewer expanded clones and increased TCR diversity were shown by the long-lived group, suggesting age selection. There was a strong correlation between observed TCR beta diversity and the percentage of naive T cells measured by flow cytometry. Estimates of total diversity based on one million sequenced T cells were considered lower bounds and underestimates.

Donors were around 37 systemically healthy Caucasian individuals from Russia aged 6 to 90 years. About 9.6 milliliters of peripheral blood were collected from each donor into EDTA-treated Vacutainer tubes. Ficoll-Paque density-gradient centrifugation was used to isolate PBMCs, with at least 6 million per sample. Total RNA was extracted from PBMCs with Trizol reagent, with at least 5 micrograms obtained per sample. The percentages of naive CD45RAhigh/CD27high T cells were determined by flow cytometry on a PBMC aliquot from every donor. These data also featured in a second study, about T cells of mothers and their children. The second study reports: Nine systemically healthy Caucasian individuals, comprising three mothers and their six children, were included as donors. cDNA synthesis consumed the entire amount of extracted RNA, loaded at approximately 1.4 ug RNA in each 15 ul reaction. In the second PCR, the M1S primer introduced both the sample barcodes and 2-4 random nucleotides. Each mother yielded over 10 million TCR beta CDR3 reads and each child roughly 2.9 million reads. In both related and unrelated pairs, thymic selection shapes the output of TCR recombination in a similar way, with inherited differences having only a minor effect. Normalized repertoire overlap was always found to be slightly, but never significantly, higher in related mother-child pairs than in unrelated mother-child pairs. With a sensitivity of about 100 clones per million clonotypes, no persistent microchimeric T cell clones were detected. To look for features that set related mother-child pairs apart from unrelated individuals, the researchers ran deep NGS to compare the TCR beta repertoires of mothers and children. On average, the children were roughly 11 +/- 4 years old, while the mothers were about 40 +/- 4 years old. After adapter ligation was performed with NEBNext reagents, the libraries were sequenced on an Illumina HiSeq 2000 with 100+100 nt paired-end reads. To avoid cross-contamination, the mother libraries and the child libraries were prepared a month apart and sequenced in separate runs. For each donor, between about 500,000 and 2,200,000 distinct TCR beta clonotypes were identified. Naive TCR beta clonotypes were estimated from low-frequency clonotypes matched to each donor's FACS-determined naive share, without sorting.

The rearranged segments are TRBV7-2 and TRBJ1-6; 8 bases in between match TRBD1. Source material: blood. The source is a boy aged 10-17 years in good health. The CDR3 has the sequence CASSLPDRVNSPLHF. In nucleotide form, the sequence is TGTGCCAGCAGCCTCCCGGACAGGGTGAATTCACCCCTCCACTTT.